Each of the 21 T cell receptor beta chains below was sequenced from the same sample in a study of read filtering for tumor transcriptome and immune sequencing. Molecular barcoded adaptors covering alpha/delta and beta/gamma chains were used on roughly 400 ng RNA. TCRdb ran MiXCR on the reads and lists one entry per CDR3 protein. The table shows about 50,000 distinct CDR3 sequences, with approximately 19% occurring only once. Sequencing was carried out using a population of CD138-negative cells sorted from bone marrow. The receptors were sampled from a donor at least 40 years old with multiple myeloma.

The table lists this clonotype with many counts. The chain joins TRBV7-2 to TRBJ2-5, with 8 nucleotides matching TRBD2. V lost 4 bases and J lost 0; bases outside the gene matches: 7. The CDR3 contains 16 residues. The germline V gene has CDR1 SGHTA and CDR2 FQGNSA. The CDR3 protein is CASSSGLGYYQETQYF. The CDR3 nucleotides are TGTGCCAGCAGCTCGGGACTAGGATATTACCAAGAGACCCAGTACTTC.

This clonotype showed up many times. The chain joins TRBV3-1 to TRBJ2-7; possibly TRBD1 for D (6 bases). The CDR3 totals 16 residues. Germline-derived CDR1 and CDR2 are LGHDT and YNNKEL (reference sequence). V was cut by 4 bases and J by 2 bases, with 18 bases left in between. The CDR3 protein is CASSPLGGLDTYEQYF. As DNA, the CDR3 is TGTGCCAGCAGCCCCCTTGGGGGCCTAGACACCTACGAGCAGTACTTC.

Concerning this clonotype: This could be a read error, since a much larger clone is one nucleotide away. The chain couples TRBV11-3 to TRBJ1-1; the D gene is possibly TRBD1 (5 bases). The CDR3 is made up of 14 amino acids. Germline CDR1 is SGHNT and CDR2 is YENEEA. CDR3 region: CASCLVGANTEAFF. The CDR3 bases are TGTGCCAGCTGCTTAGTAGGGGCGAACACTGAAGCTTTCTTT.

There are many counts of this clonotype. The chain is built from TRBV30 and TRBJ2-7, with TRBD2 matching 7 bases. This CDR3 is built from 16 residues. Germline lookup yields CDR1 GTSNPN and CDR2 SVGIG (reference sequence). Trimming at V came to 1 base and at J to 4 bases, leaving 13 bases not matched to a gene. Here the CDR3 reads CAWSGLRGVSWYEQYF. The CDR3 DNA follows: TGTGCCTGGAGTGGGCTTCGGGGGGTGTCGTGGTACGAGCAGTACTTC.

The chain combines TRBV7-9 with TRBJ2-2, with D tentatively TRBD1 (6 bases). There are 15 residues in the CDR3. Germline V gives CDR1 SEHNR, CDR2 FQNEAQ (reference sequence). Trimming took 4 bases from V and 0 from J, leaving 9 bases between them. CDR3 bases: TGTGCCAGCAGCTCAGGGACAACGAACACCGGGGAGCTGTTTTTT. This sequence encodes CASSSGTTNTGELFF. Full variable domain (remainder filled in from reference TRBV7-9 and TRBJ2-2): DTGVSQNPRHKITKRGQNVTFRCDPISEHNRLYWYRQTLGQGPEFLTYFQNEAQLEKSRLLSDRFSAERPKGSFSTLEIQRTEQGDSAMYLCASSSGTTNTGELFFGEGSRLTVL.

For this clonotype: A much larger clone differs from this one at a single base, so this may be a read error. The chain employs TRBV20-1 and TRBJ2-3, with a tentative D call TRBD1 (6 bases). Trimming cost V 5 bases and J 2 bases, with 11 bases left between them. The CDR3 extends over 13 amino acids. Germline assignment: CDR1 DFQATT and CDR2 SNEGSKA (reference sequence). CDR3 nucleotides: TGCAGTGCTCCGGGACAAAACACAGATACGCAGTATTTT. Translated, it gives CSAPGQNTDTQYF.

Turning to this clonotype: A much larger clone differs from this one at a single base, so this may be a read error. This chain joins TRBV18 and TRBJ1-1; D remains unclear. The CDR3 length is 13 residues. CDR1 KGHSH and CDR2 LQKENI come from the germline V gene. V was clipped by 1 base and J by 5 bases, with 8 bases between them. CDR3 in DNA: TGTGCCAGCTCACCACAGAGTACGACTGAAGCTTTCTTT. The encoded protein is CASSPQSTTEAFF.

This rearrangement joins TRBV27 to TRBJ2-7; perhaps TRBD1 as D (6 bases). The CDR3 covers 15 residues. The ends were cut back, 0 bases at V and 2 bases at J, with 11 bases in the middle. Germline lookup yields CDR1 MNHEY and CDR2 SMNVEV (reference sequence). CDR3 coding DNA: TGTGCCAGCAGTTTATCGGGTGGGACAACCTACGAGCAGTACTTC. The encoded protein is CASSLSGGTTYEQYF.

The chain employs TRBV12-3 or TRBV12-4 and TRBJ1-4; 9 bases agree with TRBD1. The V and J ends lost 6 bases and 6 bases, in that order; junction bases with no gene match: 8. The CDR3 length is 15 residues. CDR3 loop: CASSRLRTGDEKLFF. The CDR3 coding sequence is TGTGCCAGCAGCCGTCTGAGGACAGGGGATGAAAAACTGTTTTTT.

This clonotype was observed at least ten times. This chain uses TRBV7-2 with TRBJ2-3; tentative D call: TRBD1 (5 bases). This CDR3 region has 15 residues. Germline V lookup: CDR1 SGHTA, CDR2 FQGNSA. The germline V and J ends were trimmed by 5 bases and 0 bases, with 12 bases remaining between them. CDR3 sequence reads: CASSGPGHSTDTQYF. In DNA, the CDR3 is TGTGCCAGCAGCGGCCCCGGACATAGCACAGATACGCAGTATTTT. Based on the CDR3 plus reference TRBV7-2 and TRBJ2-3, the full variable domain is GAGVSQSPSNKVTEKGKDVELRCDPISGHTALYWYRQSLGQGLEFLIYFQGNSAPDKSGLPSDRFSAERTGGSVSTLTIQRTQQEDSAVYLCASSGPGHSTDTQYFGPGTRLTVL.

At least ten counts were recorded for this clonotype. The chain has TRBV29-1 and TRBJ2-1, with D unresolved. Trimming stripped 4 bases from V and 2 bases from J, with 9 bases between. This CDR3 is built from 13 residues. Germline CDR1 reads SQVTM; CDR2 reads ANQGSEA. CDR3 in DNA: TGCAGCGTTGTGGCGGAACCCTACAATGAGCAGTTCTTC. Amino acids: CSVVAEPYNEQFF.

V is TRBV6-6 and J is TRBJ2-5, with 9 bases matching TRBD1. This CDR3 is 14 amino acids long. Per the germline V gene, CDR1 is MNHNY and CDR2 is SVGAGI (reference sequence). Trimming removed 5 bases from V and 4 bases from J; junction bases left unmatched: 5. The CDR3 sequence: CASSRDRGGETQYF. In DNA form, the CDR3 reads TGTGCCAGCAGTCGCGACAGGGGGGGAGAGACCCAGTACTTC.

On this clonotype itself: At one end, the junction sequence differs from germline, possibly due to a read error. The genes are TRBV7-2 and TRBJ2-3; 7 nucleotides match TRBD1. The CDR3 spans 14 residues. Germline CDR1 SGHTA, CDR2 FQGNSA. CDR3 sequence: CAGSLIGGRRTQYF. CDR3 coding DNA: TGTGCCGGCAGCTTAATAGGGGGCAGACGTACGCAGTATTTT. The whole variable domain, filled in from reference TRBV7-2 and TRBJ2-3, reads GAGVSQSPSNKVTEKGKDVELRCDPISGHTALYWYRQSLGQGLEFLIYFQGNSAPDKSGLPSDRFSAERTGGSVSTLTIQRTQQEDSAVYLCAGSLIGGRRTQYFGPGTRLTVL.

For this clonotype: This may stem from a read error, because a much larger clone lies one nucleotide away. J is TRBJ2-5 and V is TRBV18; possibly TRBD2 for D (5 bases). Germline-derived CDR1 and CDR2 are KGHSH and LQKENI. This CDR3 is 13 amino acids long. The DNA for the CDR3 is TGTGCCAGCTCAATAGGACTGCAAGAGACTCAGTGCTTC. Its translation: CASSIGLQETQCF.

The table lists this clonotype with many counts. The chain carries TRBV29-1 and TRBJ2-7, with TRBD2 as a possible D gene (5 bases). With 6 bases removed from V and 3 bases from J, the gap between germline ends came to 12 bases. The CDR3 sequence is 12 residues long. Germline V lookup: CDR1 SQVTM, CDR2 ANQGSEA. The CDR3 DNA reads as TGCAGCGTCCGGGCCGGGAACTACGAGCAGTACTTC. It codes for CSVRAGNYEQYF.

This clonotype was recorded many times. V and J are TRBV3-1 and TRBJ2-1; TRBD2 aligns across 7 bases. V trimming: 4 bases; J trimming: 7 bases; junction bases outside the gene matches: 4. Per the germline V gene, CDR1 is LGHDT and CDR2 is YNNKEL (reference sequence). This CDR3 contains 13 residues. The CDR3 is CASSRGLMNEQFF. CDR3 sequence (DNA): TGTGCCAGCAGCCGGGGACTAATGAATGAGCAGTTCTTC.

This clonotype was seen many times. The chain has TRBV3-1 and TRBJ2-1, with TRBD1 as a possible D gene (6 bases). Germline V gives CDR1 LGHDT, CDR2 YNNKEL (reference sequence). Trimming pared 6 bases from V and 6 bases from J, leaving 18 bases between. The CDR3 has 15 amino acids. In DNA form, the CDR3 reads TGTGCCAGCAGACTTAACTGGGGGCAGGGCAATGAGCAGTTCTTC. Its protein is CASRLNWGQGNEQFF.

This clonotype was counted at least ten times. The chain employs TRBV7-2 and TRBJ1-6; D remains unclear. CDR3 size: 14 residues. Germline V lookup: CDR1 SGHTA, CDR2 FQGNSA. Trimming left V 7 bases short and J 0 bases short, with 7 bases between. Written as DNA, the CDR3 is TGTGCCAGCACCCCTAGCTCCTATAATTCACCCCTCCACTTT. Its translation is CASTPSSYNSPLHF.

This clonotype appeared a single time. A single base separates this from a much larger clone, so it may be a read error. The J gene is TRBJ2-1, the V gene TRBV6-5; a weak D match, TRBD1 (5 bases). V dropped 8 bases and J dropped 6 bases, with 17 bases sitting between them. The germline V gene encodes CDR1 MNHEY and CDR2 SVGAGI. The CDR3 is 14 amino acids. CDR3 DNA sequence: TGTGCCAGCCGGTCGACAGAGCGCGGCAATGAGCAGTTCTTC. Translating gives CASRSTERGNEQFF.

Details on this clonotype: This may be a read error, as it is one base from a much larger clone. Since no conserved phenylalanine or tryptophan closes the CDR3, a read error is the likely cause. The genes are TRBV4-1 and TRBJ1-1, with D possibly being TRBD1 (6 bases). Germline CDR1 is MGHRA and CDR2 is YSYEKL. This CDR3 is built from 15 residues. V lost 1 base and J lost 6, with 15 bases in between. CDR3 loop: CASSQVQGRFSEAFS. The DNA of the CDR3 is TGCGCCAGCAGCCAAGTTCAGGGGAGGTTTTCTGAAGCTTTCTCT.

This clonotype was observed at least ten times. The CDR3 spells CASSTSETSLYNEQFF. The CDR3 nucleotides read TGTGCCAGCAGTACTTCCGAGACTAGTCTCTACAATGAGCAGTTCTTC. The J gene is TRBJ2-1, the V gene TRBV12-3 or TRBV12-4; D might be TRBD2 (6 bases). Trimming took 5 bases from V and 3 from J, leaving 17 bases between them. CDR3 length equals 16 residues.